The 30 T cell receptor beta chains presented below share a single source sample, sequenced in a study of patients and donors after allogeneic stem cell transplantation. From the RT-PCR reads, TCRdb called clonotypes with MiXCR, one entry per CDR3 protein. The sample yields approximately 410,000 distinct CDR3 sequences, 16% seen once. Input material: blood, either unsorted or a sorted T cell fraction (not recorded which). All receptors derive from a human donor who was either an allogeneic HSCT recipient or a stem cell or donor lymphocyte infusion donor (not recorded which). It is not recorded whose cells these are; they may come from a transplant donor.

The DNA for the CDR3 is TGTGCCAGCAGCTTAGTAGGGGGCCCGGGTCAGCCCCAGCATTTT. Translation gives CASSLVGGPGQPQHF. The chain combines TRBV7-8 with TRBJ1-5; TRBD1 aligns across 7 bases. Germline V gene data show CDR1 as SGHVS and CDR2 as FQNEAQ. The CDR3 is 15 amino acids. V was clipped by 1 base and J by 6 bases; unmatched bases: 6.

This clonotype has just a few counts. V is TRBV12-3 or TRBV12-4 and J is TRBJ1-2; TRBD1 aligns across 8 bases. The CDR3 length is 14 residues. V dropped 4 bases and J dropped 7; count of bases not matched to a gene: 8. This CDR3 reads CASSSRTGYFGYTF. The CDR3 DNA reads TGTGCCAGCAGTTCCCGGACAGGGTATTTTGGCTACACCTTC.

In this sample, this clonotype turned up a few times. The chain uses TRBV7-3 and TRBJ2-7; D gene unclear. This CDR3 has 11 residues. V lost 11 bases, J lost 5 bases, and 13 bases lay in between. Per the germline V gene, CDR1 is SGHTA and CDR2 is FQGTGA. In DNA, the CDR3 is TGTGCCCGTGGCCGGTCCCACGAGCAGTACTTC. Amino acid sequence: CARGRSHEQYF.

A few counts support this clonotype. V usage is TRBV5-5 and J usage is TRBJ1-1, with D possibly being TRBD1 (5 bases). V lost 4 bases and J 5 bases, leaving 12 bases between the germline ends. The CDR3 length is 13 residues. CDR1 is SGHKS, CDR2 YYEKEE, per germline (reference sequence). The CDR3 sequence is CASSPWGETEAFF. In DNA, the CDR3 is TGTGCCAGCAGCCCCTGGGGGGAAACTGAAGCTTTCTTT.

The V gene is TRBV9, the J gene TRBJ2-7; D uncertain. Germline V gene data show CDR1 as SGDLS and CDR2 as YYNGEE. V lost 0 bases, J lost 0 bases, and 7 bases lay in between. CDR3 length: 14 residues. Written as DNA, the CDR3 is TGTGCCAGCAGCGTAGGGTCTAGCTCCTACGAGCAGTACTTC. This gives the protein CASSVGSSSYEQYF.

This clonotype was recorded many times. The chain uses TRBV25-1 and TRBJ2-7; D unclear. The CDR3 is 14 residues long. Between the trimmed V and J ends, which lost 3 bases and 2 bases, there was a span of 11 bases. The germline V gene encodes CDR1 MGHDK and CDR2 SYGVNS. CDR3 sequence (DNA): TGTGCCAGCAGTGACGTTACAATTCCCTACGAGCAGTACTTC. This codes for CASSDVTIPYEQYF.

The chain couples TRBV5-1 to TRBJ2-1; weak D call: TRBD2 (5 bases). CDR3 size: 15 residues. Trimming took 4 bases from V and 1 from J, leaving 12 bases between them. The germline CDR1 and CDR2 sequences are SGHRS and YFSETQ. The CDR3 is CASSLLRESYNEQFF. The CDR3 DNA reads as TGCGCCAGCAGCCTGCTAAGGGAGTCCTACAATGAGCAGTTCTTC.

The gene calls are TRBV7-9 and TRBJ1-2; no clear D. The CDR3 is 12 residues long. Germline V gives CDR1 SEHNR, CDR2 FQNEAQ (reference sequence). The V end lost 5 bases, the J end lost 2 bases, and 6 bases lay between the germline ends. The CDR3 nucleotides are TGTGCCAGCAGCGGCAACAACTATGGCTACACCTTC. Its translation is CASSGNNYGYTF.

The table lists this clonotype with many counts. The CDR3 nucleotides are TGTGCTAGTGGATCACACACGGAGACCCAGTACTTC. This translates into CASGSHTETQYF. The chain joins TRBV12-5 to TRBJ2-5; D is uncertain. The length of the CDR3 is 12 residues. The germline V gene has CDR1 LGHNT and CDR2 FRNRAP. Trimming took off 6 bases at V and 5 bases at J, with 10 bases between the two ends.

This clonotype was seen many times. The rearrangement joins TRBV24-1 to TRBJ2-5, with D unclear. Between the trimmed V and J ends, which lost 1 base and 0 bases, there was a span of 8 bases. Germline V gene sequence: CDR1 KGHDR, CDR2 SFDVKD. This CDR3 has 15 residues. CDR3 sequence: CATSDFYRNQETQYF. CDR3 coding DNA: TGTGCCACCAGTGATTTCTACAGAAACCAAGAGACCCAGTACTTC.

In its sample, this clonotype was seen a few times. This chain uses TRBV15 with TRBJ2-2; no firm D call. The V and J ends lost 0 bases and 5 bases respectively, with 4 bases between them. Germline CDR1 is LNHNV and CDR2 is YYDKDF (reference sequence). The CDR3 extends over 13 amino acids. This chain's CDR3 is CATSRDGTGELFF. The CDR3 nucleotides are TGTGCCACCAGCAGAGATGGGACCGGGGAGCTGTTTTTT.

This clonotype was seen only a few times. Here the CDR3 DNA reads TGTGCCTGGAGTCACAGACTCTACGAGCAGTACTTC. This gives the protein CAWSHRLYEQYF. The chain recombines TRBV30 with TRBJ2-7; D is unresolved. The CDR3 is made up of 12 amino acids. V shed 2 bases and J shed 3 bases, with 8 bases lying between them. Germline loops: CDR1 GTSNPN, CDR2 SVGIG (reference sequence).

The chain employs TRBV5-1 and TRBJ2-3; D gene uncertain. Trimming removed 5 bases from V and 6 bases from J, with 7 bases in between. This CDR3 is 11 amino acids long. CDR1 is SGHRS, CDR2 YFSETQ, per germline. The CDR3 DNA sequence: TGCGCCAGCAGGCATGTGGATACGCAGTATTTT. Translation: CASRHVDTQYF.

This clonotype occurred a few times. The V call is TRBV30, the J call TRBJ1-2; TRBD1 is a possible D gene (5 bases). Germline CDR1 and CDR2: GTSNPN and SVGIG (reference sequence). The ends were cut back, 0 bases at V and 2 bases at J, with 13 bases in the middle. The length of the CDR3 is 15 residues. CDR3 protein: CAWSVWSGRNYGYTF. CDR3 in DNA: TGTGCCTGGAGTGTTTGGTCAGGGAGGAACTATGGCTACACCTTC. Variable domain in full (rest from reference TRBV30 and TRBJ1-2): SQTIHQWPATLVQPVGSPLSLECTVEGTSNPNLYWYRQAAGRGLQLLFYSVGIGQISSEVPQNLSASRPQDRQFILSSKKLLLSDSGFYLCAWSVWSGRNYGYTFGSGTRLTVV.

This clonotype appeared many times. The chain joins TRBV29-1 to TRBJ1-2, with 8 nucleotides matching TRBD1. This CDR3 is 12 amino acids long. V trimming: 2 bases; J trimming: 4 bases; junction bases outside the gene matches: 0. CDR1 and CDR2 (germline): SQVTM, ANQGSEA. The CDR3 here is CSVETGGYGYTF. In DNA, the CDR3 is TGCAGCGTTGAAACAGGGGGCTATGGCTACACCTTC.

This CDR3 reads CATKGTNSNTGELFF. In DNA, the CDR3 is TGTGCCACCAAGGGCACTAACTCGAACACCGGGGAGCTGTTTTTT. V and J are TRBV24-1 and TRBJ2-2; no firm D call. The CDR3 is made up of 15 amino acids. Between the trimmed V and J ends, which lost 8 bases and 0 bases, there was a span of 12 bases. Germline values: CDR1 KGHDR, CDR2 SFDVKD.

Only a few counts were recorded for this clonotype. This chain links TRBV5-6 with TRBJ1-1; D is uncertain. The V end was cut by 2 bases, the J end by 5 bases, with 7 bases between. Germline CDR1 SGHDT, CDR2 YYEEEE. This CDR3 spans 12 amino acids. CDR3 coding DNA: TGTGCCAGCAGCTTTATCGGGACTGAAGCTTTCTTT. Its translation: CASSFIGTEAFF.

This clonotype was observed a handful of times. The rearrangement links TRBV29-1 to TRBJ2-7; the match to TRBD2 covers 7 bases. The CDR3 runs 12 residues. Trimming cost V 7 bases and J 9 bases; bases outside gene matches: 12. Germline V gene lookup returns CDR1 SQVTM and CDR2 ANQGSEA. The CDR3 sequence is CSASREGGLQYF. The CDR3 bases are TGCAGCGCTAGCAGGGAGGGTGGGTTGCAGTACTTC.

The chain links TRBV6-6 to TRBJ2-7, with D possibly being TRBD1 (5 bases). Trimming stripped 6 bases from V and 0 bases from J, with 9 bases between. CDR3 length: 13 amino acids. Germline assignment: CDR1 MNHNY and CDR2 SVGAGI (reference sequence). The chain's CDR3 is CASRIQASYEQYF. The CDR3 DNA reads TGTGCCAGCAGGATACAGGCCTCCTACGAGCAGTACTTC.

This clonotype was counted only a few times. This sequence joins TRBV20-1 and TRBJ1-2; 7 bases fit TRBD1. The CDR3 contains 16 residues. The V segment lost 6 bases and the J segment 0 bases; nucleotides outside the gene matches: 13. Germline assignment: CDR1 DFQATT and CDR2 SNEGSKA (reference sequence). CDR3 sequence: CSARPLGTAANYGYTF. The CDR3 nucleotides are TGCAGTGCCCGACCCCTCGGGACAGCAGCTAACTATGGCTACACCTTC.

At least ten counts were recorded for this clonotype. CDR3 DNA: TGCGCCAGCAGCTTTGGGACAGGGGTCTACGAGCAGTACTTC. This gives the protein CASSFGTGVYEQYF. The chain recombines TRBV5-1 with TRBJ2-7; the match to TRBD1 covers 10 bases. This CDR3 contains 14 residues. Trimming cost V 2 bases and J 3 bases; bases outside gene matches: 2. Germline-derived CDR1 and CDR2 are SGHRS and YFSETQ.

This clonotype was seen many times. The chain combines TRBV7-2 with TRBJ2-7; 7 positions agree with TRBD1. V lost 4 bases and J lost 2; bases outside the gene matches: 2. The germline V gene has CDR1 SGHTA and CDR2 FQGNSA. CDR3 length equals 13 residues. The DNA of the CDR3 is TGTGCCAGCAGCTGGGACAGTCCCTACGAGCAGTACTTC. Encoded protein: CASSWDSPYEQYF.

This clonotype was observed many times. The gene calls are TRBV6-4 and TRBJ2-3; 14 bases line up with TRBD2. The CDR3 totals 16 residues. Per the germline V gene, CDR1 is MRHNA and CDR2 is SNTAGT. V was pared by 4 bases and J by 5 bases, with 5 bases of the junction left unmatched. The CDR3 DNA sequence: TGTGCCAGCAGTGTGGGACTAGCGGGAGATCTAGATACGCAGTATTTT. Translating gives CASSVGLAGDLDTQYF.

V and J are TRBV7-2 and TRBJ2-6; 7 bases fit TRBD1. The CDR3 sequence is 16 residues long. CDR1 SGHTA and CDR2 FQGNSA come from the germline V gene. The V segment lost 8 bases and the J segment 3 bases; nucleotides outside the gene matches: 10. The CDR3 nucleotides read TGTGCCAGCTCCCGACAGGGCAAAAGTGGGGCCAACGTCCTGACTTTC. It codes for CASSRQGKSGANVLTF.

The chain has TRBV27 and TRBJ2-7; D is uncertain. Trimming removed 0 bases from V and 4 bases from J, with 16 bases in between. Germline values: CDR1 MNHEY, CDR2 SMNVEV (reference sequence). The CDR3 contains 16 residues. CDR3 sequence: CASSLSRAGNGYEQYF. Here the CDR3 DNA reads TGTGCCAGCAGTTTATCCCGGGCAGGCAACGGTTACGAGCAGTACTTC.

The chain links TRBV20-1 to TRBJ2-7; TRBD1 matches 7 bases. This CDR3 spans 13 amino acids. Germline V lookup: CDR1 DFQATT, CDR2 SNEGSKA (reference sequence). Trimming took 5 bases from V and 0 from J; bases not matched to a gene: 4. The CDR3 reads CSAGTVDSYEQYF. The CDR3 bases are TGCAGTGCTGGGACAGTGGACTCCTACGAGCAGTACTTC.

The chain combines TRBV6-5 with TRBJ2-1; TRBD2 agrees at 7 bases. Germline lookup yields CDR1 MNHEY and CDR2 SVGAGI. The CDR3 contains 11 residues. Losses at the gene ends were 6 bases for V and 12 bases for J; bases not matched to a gene: 5. CDR3 sequence (DNA): TGTGCCAGCAGGACGGGACTATCGCAGTTCTTC. Encoded protein: CASRTGLSQFF.

The genes are TRBV20-1 and TRBJ1-6, with TRBD1 as a possible D gene (6 bases). V dropped 4 bases and J dropped 1 base, with 17 bases sitting between them. Germline V lookup: CDR1 DFQATT, CDR2 SNEGSKA (reference sequence). The CDR3 spans 17 residues. The CDR3 bases are TGCAGTGCTACCCGACAGGCCCTCGGATCCTATAATTCACCCCTCCACTTT. Protein sequence: CSATRQALGSYNSPLHF.

The J gene is TRBJ1-1, the V gene TRBV2; D gene unclear. This CDR3 contains 13 residues. The V end lost 8 bases, the J end lost 1 base, and 11 bases lay between the germline ends. CDR1 and CDR2 (germline): SNHLY, FYNNEI. The CDR3 region is CASLRTANTEAFF. DNA of the CDR3: TGTGCCAGCCTCCGGACCGCGAACACTGAAGCTTTCTTT.

This clonotype was counted only a few times. The chain is built from TRBV7-3 and TRBJ1-1; 8 bases fit TRBD1. Germline assignment: CDR1 SGHTA and CDR2 FQGTGA. This CDR3 comprises 13 residues. Germline trimming cut 5 bases from V and 8 bases from J; bases unmatched to any gene: 7. This CDR3 is CASSPRTGIEAFF. The CDR3 coding sequence is TGTGCCAGCAGCCCAAGGACAGGGATCGAAGCTTTCTTT.